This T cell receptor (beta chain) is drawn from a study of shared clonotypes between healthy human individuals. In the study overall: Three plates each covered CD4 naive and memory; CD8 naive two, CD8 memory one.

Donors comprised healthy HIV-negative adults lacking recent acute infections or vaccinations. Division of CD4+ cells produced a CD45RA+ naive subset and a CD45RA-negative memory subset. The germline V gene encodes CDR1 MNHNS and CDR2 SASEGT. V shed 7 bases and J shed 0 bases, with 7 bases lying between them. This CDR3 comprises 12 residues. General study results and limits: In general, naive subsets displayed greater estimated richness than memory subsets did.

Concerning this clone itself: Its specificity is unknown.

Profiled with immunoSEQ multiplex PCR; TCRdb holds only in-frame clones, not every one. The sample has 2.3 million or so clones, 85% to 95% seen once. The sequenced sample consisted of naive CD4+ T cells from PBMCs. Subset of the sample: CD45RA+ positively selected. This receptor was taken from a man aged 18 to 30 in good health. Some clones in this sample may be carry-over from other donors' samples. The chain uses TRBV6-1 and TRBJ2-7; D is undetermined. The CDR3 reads CASTPLSYEQYF. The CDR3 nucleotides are TGTGCCAGCACCCCTCTCTCCTACGAGCAGTACTTC.